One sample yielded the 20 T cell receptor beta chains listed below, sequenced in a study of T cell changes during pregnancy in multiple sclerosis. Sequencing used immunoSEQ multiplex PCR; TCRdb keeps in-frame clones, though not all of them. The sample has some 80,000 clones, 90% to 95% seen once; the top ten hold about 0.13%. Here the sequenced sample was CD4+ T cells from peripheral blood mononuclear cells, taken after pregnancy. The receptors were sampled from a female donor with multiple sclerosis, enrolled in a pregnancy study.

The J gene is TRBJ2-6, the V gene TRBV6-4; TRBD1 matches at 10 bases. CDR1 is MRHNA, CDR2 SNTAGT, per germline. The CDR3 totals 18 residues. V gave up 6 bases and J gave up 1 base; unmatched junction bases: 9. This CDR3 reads CASSPTGGLGSGANVLTF. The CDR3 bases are TGTGCCAGCAGCCCGACAGGGGGCCTGGGGTCTGGGGCCAACGTCCTGACTTTC.

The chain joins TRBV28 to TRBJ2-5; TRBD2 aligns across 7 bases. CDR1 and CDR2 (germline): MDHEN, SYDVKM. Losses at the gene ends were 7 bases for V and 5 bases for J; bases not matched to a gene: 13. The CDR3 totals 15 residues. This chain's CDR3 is CASTPKGRDGETQYF. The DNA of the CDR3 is TGTGCCAGCACTCCCAAAGGGAGGGACGGGGAGACCCAGTACTTC. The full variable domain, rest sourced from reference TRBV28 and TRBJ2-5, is DVKVTQSSRYLVKRTGEKVFLECVQDMDHENMFWYRQDPGLGLRLIYFSYDVKMKEKGDIPEGYSVSREKKERFSLILESASTNQTSMYLCASTPKGRDGETQYFGPGTRLLVL.

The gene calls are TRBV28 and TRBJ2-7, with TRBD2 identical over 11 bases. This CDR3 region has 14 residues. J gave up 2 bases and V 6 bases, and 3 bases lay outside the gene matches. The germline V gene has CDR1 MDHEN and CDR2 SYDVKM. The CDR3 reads CASRRTSGPYEQYF. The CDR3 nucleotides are TGTGCCAGCAGGCGGACTAGCGGGCCCTACGAGCAGTACTTC.

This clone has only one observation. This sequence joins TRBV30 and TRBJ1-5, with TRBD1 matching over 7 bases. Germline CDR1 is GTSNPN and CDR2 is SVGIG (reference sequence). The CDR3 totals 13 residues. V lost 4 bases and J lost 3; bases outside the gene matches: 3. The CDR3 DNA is TGTGCCTGGACGGGACAGAACAATCAGCCCCAGCATTTT. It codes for CAWTGQNNQPQHF.

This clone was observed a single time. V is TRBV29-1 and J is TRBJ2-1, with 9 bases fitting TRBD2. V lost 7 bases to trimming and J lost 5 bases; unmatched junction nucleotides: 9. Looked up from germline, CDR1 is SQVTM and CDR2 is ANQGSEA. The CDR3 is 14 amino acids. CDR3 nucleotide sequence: TGCAGCGGGATGCCGGGACTAGCCAACAATGAGCAGTTCTTC. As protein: CSGMPGLANNEQFF.

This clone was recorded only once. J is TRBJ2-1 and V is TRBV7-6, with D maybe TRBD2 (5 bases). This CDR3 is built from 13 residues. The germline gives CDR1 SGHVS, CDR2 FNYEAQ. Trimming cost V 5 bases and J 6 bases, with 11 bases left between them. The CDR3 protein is CASSPDWLNEQFF. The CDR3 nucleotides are TGTGCCAGCAGCCCGGACTGGCTCAATGAGCAGTTCTTC. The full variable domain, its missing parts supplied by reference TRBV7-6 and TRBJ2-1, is GAGVSQSPRYKVTKRGQDVALRCDPISGHVSLYWYRQALGQGPEFLTYFNYEAQQDKSGLPNDRFSAERPEGSISTLTIQRTEQRDSAMYRCASSPDWLNEQFFGPGTRLTVL.

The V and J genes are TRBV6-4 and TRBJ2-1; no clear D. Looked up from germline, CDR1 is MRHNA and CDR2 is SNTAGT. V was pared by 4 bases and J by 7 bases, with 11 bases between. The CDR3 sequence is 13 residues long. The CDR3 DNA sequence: TGTGCCAGCAGTGCGAGTTATGCGAATGAGCAGTTCTTC. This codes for CASSASYANEQFF.

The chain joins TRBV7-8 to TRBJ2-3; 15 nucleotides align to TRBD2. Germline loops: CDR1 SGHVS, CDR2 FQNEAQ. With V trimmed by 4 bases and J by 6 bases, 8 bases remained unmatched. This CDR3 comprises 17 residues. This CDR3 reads CASSSRTSGRGGDTQYF. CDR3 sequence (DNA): TGTGCCAGCAGCTCCCGGACTAGCGGGAGGGGGGGGGATACGCAGTATTTT. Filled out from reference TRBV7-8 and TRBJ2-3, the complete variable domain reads GAGVSQSPRYKVAKRGQDVALRCDPISGHVSLFWYQQALGQGPEFLTYFQNEAQLDKSGLPSDRFFAERPEGSVSTLKIQRTQQEDSAVYLCASSSRTSGRGGDTQYFGPGTRLTVL.

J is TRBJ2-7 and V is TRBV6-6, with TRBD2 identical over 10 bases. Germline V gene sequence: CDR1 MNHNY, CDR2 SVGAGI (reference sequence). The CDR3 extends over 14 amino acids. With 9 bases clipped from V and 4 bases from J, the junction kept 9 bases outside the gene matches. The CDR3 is CASAGVAGGYEQYF. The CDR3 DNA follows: TGTGCCAGTGCGGGAGTAGCGGGAGGATACGAGCAGTACTTC.

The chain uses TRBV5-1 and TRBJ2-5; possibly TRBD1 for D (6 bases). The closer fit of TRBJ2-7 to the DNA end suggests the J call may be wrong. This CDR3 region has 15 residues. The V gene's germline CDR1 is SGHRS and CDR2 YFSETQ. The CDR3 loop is CASSLGQDRTYEQYF. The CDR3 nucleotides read TGCGCCAGCAGCTTGGGACAGGATAGAACCTACGAGCAGTACTTC.

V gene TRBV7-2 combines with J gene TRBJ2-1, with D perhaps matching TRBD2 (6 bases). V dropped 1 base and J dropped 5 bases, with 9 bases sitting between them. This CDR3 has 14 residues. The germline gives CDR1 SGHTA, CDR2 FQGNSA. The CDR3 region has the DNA TGTGCCAGCAGCTTAGAAATAGCGGACAATGAGCAGTTCTTC. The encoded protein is CASSLEIADNEQFF.

For the CDR3, the DNA is TGTGCCAGCATCGATAGGGAGGGAGGCTATGGCTACACCTTC. As protein: CASIDREGGYGYTF. V is TRBV2 and J is TRBJ1-2; no definite D call. The CDR3 length is 14 residues. The ends were cut back, 7 bases at V and 4 bases at J, with 16 bases in the middle. The germline gives CDR1 SNHLY, CDR2 FYNNEI.

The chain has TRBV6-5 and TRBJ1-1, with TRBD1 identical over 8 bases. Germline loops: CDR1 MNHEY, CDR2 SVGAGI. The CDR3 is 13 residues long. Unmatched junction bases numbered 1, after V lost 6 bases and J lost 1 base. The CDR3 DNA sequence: TGTGCCAGCAGACAGGGGGGGAACACTGAAGCTTTCTTT. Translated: CASRQGGNTEAFF.

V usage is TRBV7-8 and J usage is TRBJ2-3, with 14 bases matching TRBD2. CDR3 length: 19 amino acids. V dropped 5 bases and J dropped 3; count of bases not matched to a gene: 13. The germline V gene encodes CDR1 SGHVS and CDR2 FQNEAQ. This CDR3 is CASSTGTSGGQEVTDTQYF. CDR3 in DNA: TGTGCCAGCAGCACAGGGACTAGCGGGGGCCAAGAGGTTACAGATACGCAGTATTTT.

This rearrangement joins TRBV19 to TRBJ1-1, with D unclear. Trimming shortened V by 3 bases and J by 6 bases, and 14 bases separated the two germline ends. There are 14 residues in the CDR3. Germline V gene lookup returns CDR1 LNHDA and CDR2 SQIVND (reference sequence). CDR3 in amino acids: CASSIRSGIPEAFF. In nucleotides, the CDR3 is TGTGCCAGTAGTATCCGGTCCGGGATTCCTGAAGCTTTCTTT.

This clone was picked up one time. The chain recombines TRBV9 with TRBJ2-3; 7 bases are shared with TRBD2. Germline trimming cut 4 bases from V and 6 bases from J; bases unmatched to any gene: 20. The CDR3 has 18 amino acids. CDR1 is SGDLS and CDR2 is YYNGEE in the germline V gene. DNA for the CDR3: TGTGCCAGCAGCCCAGTGGCGGGAGTCGGCCCCCGGGGGGATACGCAGTATTTT. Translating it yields CASSPVAGVGPRGDTQYF.

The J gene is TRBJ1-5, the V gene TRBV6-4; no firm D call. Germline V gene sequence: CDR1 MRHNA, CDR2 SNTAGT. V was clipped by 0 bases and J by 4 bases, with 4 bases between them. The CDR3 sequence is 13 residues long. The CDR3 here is CASSDSRNQPQHF. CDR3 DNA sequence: TGTGCCAGCAGTGACTCGCGGAATCAGCCCCAGCATTTT.

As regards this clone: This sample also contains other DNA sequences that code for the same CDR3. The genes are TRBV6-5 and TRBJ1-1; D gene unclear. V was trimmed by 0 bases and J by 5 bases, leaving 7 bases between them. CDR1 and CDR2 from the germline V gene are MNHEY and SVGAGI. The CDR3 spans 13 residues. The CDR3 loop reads CASSYSGGTEAFF. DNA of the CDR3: TGTGCCAGCAGTTACTCGGGCGGGACTGAAGCTTTCTTT.

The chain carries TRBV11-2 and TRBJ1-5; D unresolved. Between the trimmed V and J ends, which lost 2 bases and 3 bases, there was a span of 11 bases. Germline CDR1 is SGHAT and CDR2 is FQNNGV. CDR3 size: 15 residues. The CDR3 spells CASSLYGNINQPQHF. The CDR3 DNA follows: TGTGCCAGCAGCTTATACGGGAATATCAATCAGCCCCAGCATTTT.

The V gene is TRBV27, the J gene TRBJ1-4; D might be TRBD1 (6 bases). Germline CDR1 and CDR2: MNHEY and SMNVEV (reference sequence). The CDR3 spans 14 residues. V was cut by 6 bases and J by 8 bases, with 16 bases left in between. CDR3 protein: CASSNRVEREKLFF. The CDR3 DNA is TGTGCCAGCAGCAACAGGGTAGAACGGGAAAAACTGTTTTTT.